Sequencing of this TCR beta chain was carried out in a study of regulatory dendritic cells for organ transplantation. Germline V gives CDR1 MDHEN, CDR2 SYDVKM. This CDR3 has 13 residues. Between the trimmed V and J ends, which lost 4 bases and 4 bases, there was a span of 8 bases. Sorted subsets were CFSE-labeled and cultured about 5 days with allogeneic dendritic cells. Clones were sequenced by immunoSEQ multiplex PCR, and TCRdb holds only the in-frame ones, with some missing. The table lists more than 10,000 clones, under 90% of them singletons. Concerning this clone: The antigen remains undetermined.

The chain carries TRBV28 and TRBJ2-1; tentatively, D is TRBD1 (5 bases). The receptor comes from a human donor in good health. Sequencing used naive CD8+ T cells from blood cultured with regulatory dendritic cells. As to subset: CD45RA+ naive T cells. The CDR3 region has the DNA TGTGCCAGCAGTTCCCACAGGTACAATGAGCAGTTCTTC. Translated, it gives CASSSHRYNEQFF. The full variable domain, in which reference TRBV28 and TRBJ2-1 provide the parts outside the CDR3, is DVKVTQSSRYLVKRTGEKVFLECVQDMDHENMFWYRQDPGLGLRLIYFSYDVKMKEKGDIPEGYSVSREKKERFSLILESASTNQTSMYLCASSSHRYNEQFFGPGTRLTVL.